These 22 T cell receptor beta chains share one sample of origin, sequenced in a study of preoperative IRX-2 immunotherapy in early breast cancer. Profiled with immunoSEQ multiplex PCR; TCRdb holds only in-frame clones, not every one. The sample contains 10,000 to 15,000 clones, roughly 93% of which appear only once. Treatment defined: preoperative locoregional IRX-2 cytokine immunotherapy. This sample was taken from a patient treated with IRX-2 immunotherapy. These receptor sequences come from a human donor with breast cancer.

Only a few counts were recorded for this clone. The chain carries TRBV30 and TRBJ2-1, with D possibly matching TRBD2 (5 bases). Germline CDR1 reads GTSNPN; CDR2 reads SVGIG (reference sequence). The CDR3 is 11 residues long. V was shortened by 1 base and J by 12 bases, with 10 bases between the two germline ends. The CDR3 DNA follows: TGTGCCTGGAGTGGAGCCGCGGGGCAGTTCTTC. Protein: CAWSGAAGQFF.

The V and J genes are TRBV11-2 and TRBJ1-1, with D possibly TRBD1 on 5 matching bases. This CDR3 is 16 amino acids long. V lost 5 bases to trimming and J lost 0 bases, with 16 bases between them. Germline-derived CDR1 and CDR2 are SGHAT and FQNNGV. The CDR3 bases are TGTGCCAGCAGCCTGCGGGACGGGGAGATGAACACTGAAGCTTTCTTT. This encodes CASSLRDGEMNTEAFF.

The V and J genes are TRBV4-2 and TRBJ1-1; a weak D match, TRBD1 (5 bases). Germline V gives CDR1 LGHNA, CDR2 YNFKEQ. Trimming left V 1 base short and J 6 bases short, with 9 bases between. CDR3 length equals 13 residues. The DNA of the CDR3 is TGTGCCAGCAGCCAAGGGGGGAGGGCTGAAGCTTTCTTT. Protein: CASSQGGRAEAFF.

The rearrangement joins TRBV29-1 to TRBJ1-1; D is ambiguous. Between the trimmed V and J ends, which lost 7 bases and 3 bases, there was a span of 9 bases. The germline V gene has CDR1 SQVTM and CDR2 ANQGSEA. CDR3 length equals 11 residues. CDR3 coding DNA: TGCAGCGGCGGGAGAGACACTGAAGCTTTCTTT. Translating it yields CSGGRDTEAFF.

This chain links TRBV28 with TRBJ1-2; possible D gene TRBD1, 5 bases. This CDR3 comprises 12 residues. Trimming cost V 6 bases and J 8 bases, with 13 bases left between them. Germline V gene sequence: CDR1 MDHEN, CDR2 SYDVKM. In DNA form, the CDR3 reads TGTGCCAGCAGGCTGACAGTTGACGGCTACACCTTC. This gives the protein CASRLTVDGYTF.

This chain uses TRBV5-4 with TRBJ2-5; no firm D call. CDR3 length: 12 amino acids. V was clipped by 4 bases and J by 5 bases, with 9 bases between them. CDR1 is SGHNT, CDR2 YYREEE, per germline (reference sequence). CDR3 sequence (DNA): TGTGCCAGCAGCCCCCACCTGGAGACCCAGTACTTC. As protein: CASSPHLETQYF.

This clone was observed once. The chain is built from TRBV11-3 and TRBJ2-7; 7 positions match TRBD1. The CDR3 runs 16 residues. V gave up 5 bases and J gave up 2 bases; unmatched junction bases: 12. CDR1 is SGHNT and CDR2 is YENEEA in the germline V gene. The CDR3 nucleotides read TGTGCCAGCAGCCTCGACAGGGCGGCCAGAGCCTACGAGCAGTACTTC. It is translated as CASSLDRAARAYEQYF.

This sequence joins TRBV19 and TRBJ2-5, with D unclear. The CDR3 extends over 13 amino acids. V lost 3 bases, J lost 5 bases, and 10 bases lay in between. Germline V gene data show CDR1 as LNHDA and CDR2 as SQIVND (reference sequence). CDR3 protein: CASSISSRETQYF. The CDR3 DNA sequence: TGTGCCAGTAGTATTTCGAGCAGGGAGACCCAGTACTTC.

V and J are TRBV5-4 and TRBJ1-4; 11 positions match TRBD1. V shed 4 bases and J 8 bases; nucleotides not matched to a gene: 10. This CDR3 comprises 16 residues. Germline values: CDR1 SGHNT, CDR2 YYREEE (reference sequence). The CDR3 is CASSRVGGQGGEKLFF. The DNA for the CDR3 is TGTGCCAGCAGCCGGGTAGGGGGACAGGGGGGCGAAAAACTGTTTTTT.

The V and J genes are TRBV5-1 and TRBJ1-4; D uncertain. The CDR3 contains 14 residues. Germline values: CDR1 SGHRS, CDR2 YFSETQ. V lost 2 bases and J lost 0, with 5 bases in between. The CDR3 nucleotides read TGCGCCAGCAGCTTCTTTGCAACTAATGAAAAACTGTTTTTT. It encodes CASSFFATNEKLFF.

CDR3 nucleotides: TGCGCCAGCAGCTTGGGGGACAGGGATGCGGGTGGCTACACCTTC. This codes for CASSLGDRDAGGYTF. The gene calls are TRBV5-1 and TRBJ1-2, with 9 bases matching TRBD1. Germline CDR1 and CDR2: SGHRS and YFSETQ. CDR3 length: 15 residues. V trimming: 0 bases; J trimming: 7 bases; junction bases outside the gene matches: 7.

V and J are TRBV6-6 and TRBJ2-3; D remains ambiguous. In germline, CDR1 is MNHNY, CDR2 SVGAGI (reference sequence). The CDR3 covers 12 residues. V was clipped by 6 bases and J by 6 bases, with 10 bases between them. Here the CDR3 reads CASRTRMDTQYF. CDR3 DNA sequence: TGTGCCAGCAGAACCCGGATGGATACGCAGTATTTT.

The chain employs TRBV7-6 and TRBJ2-3; no reliable D call. Trimming stripped 3 bases from V and 2 bases from J, with 6 bases between. This CDR3 contains 13 residues. CDR1 is SGHVS and CDR2 is FNYEAQ in the germline V gene. The CDR3 nucleotides are TGTGCCAGCAGCTTTGGGGACACAGATACGCAGTATTTT. Residues: CASSFGDTDTQYF.

This chain links TRBV5-4 with TRBJ2-7; D uncertain. The CDR3 sequence is 14 residues long. Germline CDR1 and CDR2: SGHNT and YYREEE (reference sequence). The germline V and J ends were trimmed by 0 bases and 1 base, with 8 bases remaining between them. The CDR3 DNA follows: TGTGCCAGCAGCTTGGATTCTCGATCCTACGAGCAGTACTTC. Translating it yields CASSLDSRSYEQYF.

This chain joins TRBV7-8 and TRBJ2-2; a weak D match, TRBD2 (8 bases). Trimming cost V 5 bases and J 6 bases, with 31 bases left between them. CDR3 size: 20 residues. The germline V gene encodes CDR1 SGHVS and CDR2 FQNEAQ. The chain's CDR3 is CASSIRQGRKAGGHAGELFF. The CDR3 nucleotides are TGTGCCAGCAGCATCCGACAGGGACGAAAGGCGGGGGGCCACGCCGGGGAGCTGTTTTTT.

The rearrangement joins TRBV7-8 to TRBJ2-7, with D possibly being TRBD2 (6 bases). CDR3 length: 12 residues. CDR1 and CDR2 (germline): SGHVS, FQNEAQ. V was cut by 6 bases and J by 7 bases, with 13 bases left in between. The CDR3 reads CASSYAGREQYF. CDR3 sequence (DNA): TGTGCCAGCAGTTATGCGGGGAGGGAGCAGTACTTC.

The V call is TRBV7-8, the J call TRBJ2-1, with 8 bases lining up with TRBD2. The CDR3 is 17 residues long. Germline-derived CDR1 and CDR2 are SGHVS and FQNEAQ. V gave up 0 bases and J gave up 7 bases; unmatched junction bases: 11. In DNA form, the CDR3 reads TGTGCCAGCAGCTTAGCGAGGGGGGTAGCGGGGATTAATGAGCAGTTCTTC. This sequence encodes CASSLARGVAGINEQFF.

V and J are TRBV7-8 and TRBJ1-5, with a weak D call TRBD1 (6 bases). Germline CDR1 SGHVS, CDR2 FQNEAQ. The V gene lost 4 bases and the J gene lost 4 bases, with 8 bases spanning the gap. The CDR3 loop spans 13 amino acids. The CDR3 coding sequence is TGTGCCAGCAGCTGGAGGGGGAATCAGCCCCAGCATTTT. Translation gives CASSWRGNQPQHF.

The chain has TRBV11-1 and TRBJ2-7, with a possible D match to TRBD2 (5 bases). V was cut by 2 bases and J by 0 bases, with 11 bases left in between. The CDR3 sequence is 15 residues long. Per germline, CDR1 SGHAT and CDR2 FQDESV (reference sequence). For the CDR3, the DNA is TGTGCCAGCAGCTTATCGGGGATACTCTCCTACGAGCAGTACTTC. It is translated as CASSLSGILSYEQYF.

In its sample, this clone was seen a few times. This chain joins TRBV7-8 and TRBJ2-7, with D unresolved. The length of the CDR3 is 14 residues. Germline V gene data show CDR1 as SGHVS and CDR2 as FQNEAQ. The V end lost 6 bases, the J end lost 0 bases, and 12 bases lay between the germline ends. As DNA, the CDR3 is TGTGCCAGCAGGAGCATGCGGACCTCCTACGAGCAGTACTTC. The encoded protein is CASRSMRTSYEQYF. The full variable domain, in which reference TRBV7-8 and TRBJ2-7 provide the parts outside the CDR3, is GAGVSQSPRYKVAKRGQDVALRCDPISGHVSLFWYQQALGQGPEFLTYFQNEAQLDKSGLPSDRFFAERPEGSVSTLKIQRTQQEDSAVYLCASRSMRTSYEQYFGPGTRLTVT.

The chain carries TRBV7-8 and TRBJ2-7; possibly TRBD1 for D (6 bases). The V end lost 5 bases, the J end lost 1 base, and 15 bases lay between the germline ends. Germline V CDR1 and CDR2: SGHVS, FQNEAQ. The CDR3 contains 15 residues. CDR3 bases: TGTGCCAGCAGCCCCGCGGGTCAGGGGTCCTACGAGCAGTACGTC. Protein product: CASSPAGQGSYEQYV.

This chain joins TRBV28 and TRBJ2-6; unclear D gene. The CDR3 extends over 16 amino acids. V dropped 2 bases and J dropped 0 bases, with 8 bases sitting between them. Per the germline V gene, CDR1 is MDHEN and CDR2 is SYDVKM. Here the CDR3 reads CASSLPGSSGANVLTF. CDR3 nucleotides: TGTGCCAGCAGTTTACCTGGTTCCTCTGGGGCCAACGTCCTGACTTTC.